Shown below are 14 T cell receptor beta chains from a single sample sequenced in a study of T-cell memory formation after mild COVID-19. MiXCR was run by TCRdb on the 5' RACE reads, yielding one entry per CDR3 protein. This sample has about 82,000 distinct CDR3 sequences, with over 10% found just once. The sample was PBMCs or a T cell subset sorted from them (not recorded which). Every receptor here comes from a man aged 18 to 30 who had mild COVID-19 (a few samples of this study predate the infection). Cell type and time point are not known.

This sequence joins TRBV6-6 and TRBJ1-2, with no clear D. CDR3 length: 17 amino acids. V was shortened by 0 bases and J by 4 bases, with 18 bases between the two germline ends. The germline V gene encodes CDR1 MNHNY and CDR2 SVGAGI (reference sequence). The CDR3 here is CASSYSITPSQGYGYTF. The CDR3 DNA sequence: TGTGCCAGCAGTTACTCGATAACACCCTCCCAAGGCTATGGCTACACCTTC.

This chain links TRBV5-1 with TRBJ1-2; D possibly corresponds to TRBD1 (6 bases). V shed 4 bases and J shed 4 bases, with 23 bases lying between them. The CDR3 contains 17 residues. Per germline, CDR1 SGHRS and CDR2 YFSETQ. The CDR3 DNA sequence: TGCGCCAGCAGCCCCGGACAGAGAGGACATGACCGCTATGGCTACACCTTC. Protein sequence: CASSPGQRGHDRYGYTF.

This sequence joins TRBV6-2 or TRBV6-3 and TRBJ2-7, with 9 bases lining up with TRBD1. There are 14 residues in the CDR3. The V segment lost 4 bases and the J segment 4 bases; nucleotides outside the gene matches: 5. CDR1 and CDR2 from the germline V gene are MNHEY and SVGEGT. The CDR3 protein is CASSWTGEVYEQYF. The CDR3 DNA sequence: TGTGCCAGCAGTTGGACAGGGGAGGTGTACGAGCAGTACTTC.

The table lists this clonotype with many counts. This CDR3 is CATSRESWARQRYNEQFF. CDR3 nucleotides: TGTGCCACCAGCAGAGAGTCGTGGGCTAGACAACGATACAATGAGCAGTTCTTC. The chain combines TRBV15 with TRBJ2-1; no definite D call. The germline V and J ends were trimmed by 0 bases and 4 bases, with 19 bases remaining between them. CDR3 length: 18 amino acids. Looked up from germline, CDR1 is LNHNV and CDR2 is YYDKDF (reference sequence).

This clonotype was counted ten times or more. The V call is TRBV6-2 or TRBV6-3, the J call TRBJ2-7; TRBD1 matches at 7 bases. CDR3 size: 13 residues. Germline V gene lookup returns CDR1 MNHEY and CDR2 SVGEGT. The V segment lost 2 bases and the J segment 3 bases; nucleotides outside the gene matches: 1. The CDR3 sequence is CASSYGTDYEQYV. CDR3 DNA sequence: TGTGCCAGCAGTTACGGGACAGACTACGAGCAGTACGTC.

This clonotype was counted a few times. The chain is built from TRBV29-1 and TRBJ2-3; maybe TRBD1 (6 bases). This CDR3 region has 14 residues. Trimming pared 1 base from V and 1 base from J, leaving 9 bases between. Germline V gene lookup returns CDR1 SQVTM and CDR2 ANQGSEA. The CDR3 DNA reads TGCAGCGTTGAAGGTCAGGGGCGCACAGATACGCAGTATTTT. The encoded protein is CSVEGQGRTDTQYF.

The V call is TRBV7-2, the J call TRBJ2-1; the match to TRBD2 covers 9 bases. Germline CDR1 SGHTA, CDR2 FQGNSA. The CDR3 contains 14 residues. The trim removed 9 bases at V and 8 bases at J, leaving 11 bases unmatched. The CDR3 is CARAGGHLGDEQFF. The CDR3 nucleotides are TGTGCCAGGGCGGGGGGGCATCTAGGAGATGAGCAGTTCTTC.

A word on this clonotype: This may stem from a read error, because a much larger clone lies one nucleotide away. The gene calls are TRBV7-2 and TRBJ2-3, with D uncertain. The CDR3 runs 10 residues. Trimming shortened V by 1 base and J by 7 bases, and 0 bases separated the two germline ends. Germline CDR1 and CDR2: SGHTA and FQGNSA. The DNA of the CDR3 is TGTGCCAGCAGCTTAGATACGCAGTATTTT. Translated, it gives CASSLDTQYF.

The J gene is TRBJ2-7, the V gene TRBV7-9; the D gene could be TRBD1 or TRBD2 (5 bases each). V shed 5 bases and J shed 7 bases, with 18 bases lying between them. Germline CDR1 reads SEHNR; CDR2 reads FQNEAQ (reference sequence). The CDR3 is 14 amino acids. CDR3 loop: CASSPRVGTSEQYF. For the CDR3, the DNA is TGTGCCAGCAGCCCTAGAGTCGGGACGAGTGAGCAGTACTTC.

This clonotype was seen ten or more times. The V call is TRBV6-2 or TRBV6-3, the J call TRBJ1-1; 8 positions match TRBD1. The CDR3 runs to 13 residues. V lost 6 bases and J lost 2; bases outside the gene matches: 2. CDR1 is MNHEY, CDR2 SVGEGT, per germline. CDR3 region: CASRQGGNTEAFF. The CDR3 DNA reads as TGTGCCAGCAGACAGGGGGGCAACACTGAAGCTTTCTTT.

This CDR3 is CASSYSIAGGIGELFF. The CDR3 DNA is TGTGCCAGCAGTTACTCGATAGCGGGGGGTATCGGGGAGCTGTTTTTT. The chain carries TRBV6-5 and TRBJ2-2; 10 nucleotides match TRBD2. V gave up 0 bases and J gave up 7 bases; unmatched junction bases: 5. CDR1 is MNHEY, CDR2 SVGAGI, per germline. The length of the CDR3 is 16 residues.

V and J are TRBV4-1 and TRBJ1-5; D is undetermined. Germline V CDR1 and CDR2: MGHRA, YSYEKL. The V end was cut by 4 bases, the J end by 2 bases, with 12 bases between. This CDR3 region has 15 residues. The chain's CDR3 is CASSPRAVGNQPQHF. In nucleotides, the CDR3 is TGCGCCAGCAGCCCCCGGGCAGTGGGCAATCAGCCCCAGCATTTT.

This clonotype was seen a few times. The chain is built from TRBV4-3 and TRBJ2-1, with a possible D match to TRBD1 (5 bases). Germline CDR1 reads LGHNA; CDR2 reads YSLEER. CDR3 length: 15 residues. V was clipped by 5 bases and J by 0 bases, with 11 bases between them. The CDR3 reads CASSTRQFSYNEQFF. As DNA, the CDR3 is TGCGCCAGCAGCACGCGACAGTTCTCCTACAATGAGCAGTTCTTC.

This chain uses TRBV6-2 or TRBV6-3 with TRBJ1-5; 7 bases are shared with TRBD1. V was clipped by 8 bases and J by 5 bases; unmatched bases: 6. This CDR3 has 13 residues. Germline CDR1 and CDR2: MNHEY and SVGEGT. CDR3 bases: TGTGCCAGCCTCGGACAGGCGCATCAGCCCCAGCATTTT. Amino acid sequence: CASLGQAHQPQHF.